The 12 T cell receptor beta chains below come from one sample, sequenced in a study of shared clonotypes between healthy human individuals. Profiling relied on immunoSEQ multiplex PCR, and the TCRdb table lists in-frame clones only, not all of them. The sample contains around 2.5 million clones, approximately 94% of which appear only once. Sequencing was carried out using naive CD4+ T cells from PBMCs. The subset is: CD45RA+ positively selected. These receptors were collected from a man between 18 and 35 years old in good health. Some clones in this sample may be carry-over from other donors' samples.

The chain carries TRBV28 and TRBJ1-1, with D perhaps matching TRBD1 (6 bases). The CDR3 totals 17 residues. Per the germline V gene, CDR1 is MDHEN and CDR2 is SYDVKM. The V and J ends lost 6 bases and 1 base respectively, with 21 bases between them. The CDR3 loop reads CASSPPTRGAKNTEAFF. In DNA, the CDR3 is TGTGCCAGCAGCCCCCCCACACGGGGGGCTAAGAACACTGAAGCTTTCTTT.

The chain uses TRBV5-6 and TRBJ2-2, with 7 positions matching TRBD1. Trimming removed 3 bases from V and 5 bases from J; junction bases left unmatched: 13. Germline CDR1 SGHDT, CDR2 YYEEEE. The CDR3 totals 17 residues. CDR3 coding DNA: TGTGCCAGCAGCTCCCTCCCGGGACAGCCTAAAACCGGGGAGCTGTTTTTT. Translation: CASSSLPGQPKTGELFF.

With respect to this clone: Within the sample, other DNA sequences also encode this same CDR3. V gene TRBV28 combines with J gene TRBJ2-7, with D hard to call. Germline V lookup: CDR1 MDHEN, CDR2 SYDVKM. Trimming took off 4 bases at V and 0 bases at J, with 4 bases between the two ends. The CDR3 runs 12 residues. CDR3 sequence: CASSSSSYEQYF. The CDR3 region has the DNA TGTGCCAGCAGTTCCAGCTCCTACGAGCAGTACTTC.

CDR3 DNA: TGCGCCAGCAGCACGGGAACCCGGAATGAAAAACTGTTTTTT. It is translated as CASSTGTRNEKLFF. The chain joins TRBV4-1 to TRBJ1-4; D gene ambiguous. This CDR3 is built from 14 residues. V lost 5 bases, J lost 5 bases, and 12 bases lay in between. In germline, CDR1 is MGHRA, CDR2 YSYEKL.

This clone was detected a few times. V is TRBV7-3 and J is TRBJ2-2, with D hard to call. This CDR3 comprises 13 residues. V was trimmed by 5 bases and J by 4 bases, leaving 8 bases between them. Looked up from germline, CDR1 is SGHTA and CDR2 is FQGTGA. In DNA form, the CDR3 reads TGTGCCAGCAGCATAGATGGCACCGGGGAGCTGTTTTTT. Protein product: CASSIDGTGELFF.

The chain couples TRBV2 to TRBJ2-5; 7 nucleotides line up with TRBD1. The V segment lost 6 bases and the J segment 2 bases; nucleotides outside the gene matches: 6. Germline CDR1 is SNHLY and CDR2 is FYNNEI. The CDR3 runs 14 residues. In nucleotides, the CDR3 is TGTGCCAGCAGGCCGGGACAGAATCAAGAGACCCAGTACTTC. Translated, it gives CASRPGQNQETQYF.

V and J are TRBV29-1 and TRBJ2-5; TRBD1 matches at 9 bases. The CDR3 sequence is 13 residues long. The J segment lost 9 bases and the V segment lost 6 bases, leaving 11 bases of the junction unmatched. CDR1 and CDR2 from the germline V gene are SQVTM and ANQGSEA. Here the CDR3 DNA reads TGCAGCGTCGAATCCGGGACAGGGAACGCCCAGTACTTC. Protein: CSVESGTGNAQYF.

The chain carries TRBV7-2 and TRBJ1-5, with 7 bases aligning to TRBD1. This CDR3 is built from 13 residues. The germline CDR1 and CDR2 sequences are SGHTA and FQGNSA. V was pared by 5 bases and J by 6 bases, with 4 bases of the junction left unmatched. The CDR3 DNA sequence: TGTGCCAGCAGCAAGGGGGCACCTCAGCCCCAGCATTTT. The encoded protein is CASSKGAPQPQHF.

The rearrangement joins TRBV19 to TRBJ1-5; no definite D call. V dropped 6 bases and J dropped 3 bases, with 18 bases sitting between them. This CDR3 spans 16 amino acids. CDR1 LNHDA and CDR2 SQIVND come from the germline V gene (reference sequence). The CDR3 DNA sequence: TGTGCCAGTAGAGAGGTCGCCCAATATTTCAATCAGCCCCAGCATTTT. Translation gives CASREVAQYFNQPQHF. Full variable domain (remainder filled in from reference TRBV19 and TRBJ1-5): DGGITQSPKYLFRKEGQNVTLSCEQNLNHDAMYWYRQDPGQGLRLIYYSQIVNDFQKGDIAEGYSVSREKKESFPLTVTSAQKNPTAFYLCASREVAQYFNQPQHFGDGTRLSIL.

The chain has TRBV5-4 and TRBJ2-7; TRBD1 matches at 10 bases. The germline V gene encodes CDR1 SGHNT and CDR2 YYREEE (reference sequence). Trimming at V came to 0 bases and at J to 1 base, leaving 4 bases not matched to a gene. CDR3 length equals 16 residues. The CDR3 DNA reads as TGTGCCAGCAGCTTGGGGGACAGGGGCCAATCCTACGAGCAGTACTTC. Encoded protein: CASSLGDRGQSYEQYF.

This clone was seen only a few times. The chain employs TRBV2 and TRBJ1-1; D unclear. The CDR3 has 12 amino acids. CDR1 SNHLY and CDR2 FYNNEI come from the germline V gene. The V gene lost 7 bases and the J gene lost 4 bases, with 10 bases spanning the gap. The CDR3 sequence: CASNAEGTEAFF. DNA of the CDR3: TGTGCCAGCAACGCGGAAGGCACTGAAGCTTTCTTT.

The V and J genes are TRBV7-2 and TRBJ2-4; D is ambiguous. Trimming took 5 bases from V and 8 from J, leaving 7 bases between them. Germline V CDR1 and CDR2: SGHTA, FQGNSA. This CDR3 region has 11 residues. The chain's CDR3 is CASSPKDIQYF. The CDR3 DNA reads as TGTGCCAGCAGCCCAAAGGACATTCAGTACTTC.